Below are 32 T cell receptor beta chains sequenced from a single sample in a study of early stage breast cancer tumors (dated by TCRdb to the late 2010s). Library prep was done by the immunoSEQ multiplex PCR assay. TCRdb carries this immuneACCESS record with in-frame sequences only. Its versions omit some clonotypes, under half of them owing to an unresolved V gene in the studies checked, with the rest unexplained. The table for this sample lists 20,000 to 25,000 clones; 70% to 80% of them were counted only once. 25% to 30% of the sample is held by the ten biggest clonotypes. Input material: blood. These receptors all come from a person aged 55 to 75 with breast cancer.

The genes are TRBV7-2 and TRBJ2-3; D might be TRBD1 (6 bases). Per germline, CDR1 SGHTA and CDR2 FQGNSA. The V end lost 5 bases, the J end lost 0 bases, and 9 bases lay between the germline ends. The CDR3 contains 14 residues. The CDR3 nucleotides are TGTGCCAGCAGCGGACAGTTCAGCACAGATACGCAGTATTTT. Its protein product is CASSGQFSTDTQYF. The full variable domain, rest sourced from reference TRBV7-2 and TRBJ2-3, is GAGVSQSPSNKVTEKGKDVELRCDPISGHTALYWYRQSLGQGLEFLIYFQGNSAPDKSGLPSDRFSAERTGGSVSTLTIQRTQQEDSAVYLCASSGQFSTDTQYFGPGTRLTVL.

The chain is built from TRBV18 and TRBJ1-4; D might be TRBD1 (6 bases). Germline-derived CDR1 and CDR2 are KGHSH and LQKENI. Trimming shortened V by 6 bases and J by 5 bases, and 16 bases separated the two germline ends. The CDR3 contains 15 residues. CDR3 coding DNA: TGTGCCAGCTCGGAGGTTTCCAGGGGAAATGAAAAACTGTTTTTT. Protein: CASSEVSRGNEKLFF.

The chain is built from TRBV6-1 and TRBJ1-1; 7 positions match TRBD1. V was pared by 2 bases and J by 3 bases, with 0 bases of the junction left unmatched. Germline V gene data show CDR1 as MNHNS and CDR2 as SASEGT. This CDR3 has 13 residues. For the CDR3, the DNA is TGTGCCAGCAGTGAAACAGGGGACACTGAAGCTTTCTTT. Amino acids: CASSETGDTEAFF.

In the case of this clone: Mismatch with germline at one junction end may stem from a read error. The V and J genes are TRBV19 and TRBJ2-3, with D perhaps TRBD2 (6 bases). This CDR3 contains 14 residues. Looked up from germline, CDR1 is LNHDA and CDR2 is SQIVND (reference sequence). CDR3 sequence reads: CASSRRTGEDTQYF. The CDR3 DNA sequence: TGTGCCAGCAGTAGGAGGACGGGGGAAGATACGCAGTATTTT.

This sequence joins TRBV5-1 and TRBJ1-2; D perhaps matches TRBD1 (5 bases). The CDR3 is 14 residues long. Trimming shortened V by 0 bases and J by 3 bases, and 9 bases separated the two germline ends. From germline, CDR1 is SGHRS and CDR2 YFSETQ. CDR3 sequence (DNA): TGCGCCAGCAGCTTGGCTGGGGGTGACTATGGCTACACCTTC. This sequence encodes CASSLAGGDYGYTF.

CDR3 residues: CASSVGQGYGYTF. The CDR3 bases are TGTGCCAGTAGTGTGGGACAGGGATACGGCTACACCTTC. The rearrangement links TRBV19 to TRBJ1-2, with 9 bases lining up with TRBD1. Germline V gene data show CDR1 as LNHDA and CDR2 as SQIVND (reference sequence). The V segment lost 5 bases and the J segment 8 bases; nucleotides outside the gene matches: 6. This CDR3 region has 13 residues.

The chain carries TRBV7-9 and TRBJ2-7, with a possible D match to TRBD2 (8 bases). Germline CDR1 is SEHNR and CDR2 is FQNEAQ (reference sequence). This CDR3 has 17 residues. V was clipped by 4 bases and J by 3 bases, with 22 bases between them. The CDR3 loop reads CASSSSGLQGSVYEQYF. DNA for the CDR3: TGTGCCAGCAGCTCTAGCGGGTTACAGGGGTCCGTCTACGAGCAGTACTTC. Together with reference TRBV7-9 and TRBJ2-7, the CDR3 gives the full variable domain: DTGVSQNPRHKITKRGQNVTFRCDPISEHNRLYWYRQTLGQGPEFLTYFQNEAQLEKSRLLSDRFSAERPKGSFSTLEIQRTEQGDSAMYLCASSSSGLQGSVYEQYFGPGTRLTVT.

A single count supports this clone. The V gene is TRBV29-1, the J gene TRBJ2-7; no clear D. The CDR3 is made up of 11 amino acids. Germline V lookup: CDR1 SQVTM, CDR2 ANQGSEA. V lost 4 bases, J lost 5 bases, and 9 bases lay in between. In DNA, the CDR3 is TGCAGCGTTGGAGTTATCGACGAGCAGTACTTC. It codes for CSVGVIDEQYF.

V usage is TRBV7-8 and J usage is TRBJ1-5; tentatively, D is TRBD1 (6 bases). V shed 1 base and J shed 6 bases, with 16 bases lying between them. CDR1 and CDR2 from the germline V gene are SGHVS and FQNEAQ. The CDR3 extends over 16 amino acids. In nucleotides, the CDR3 is TGTGCCAGCAGCTTAGTGGACAGTACGGGGATTCAGCCCCAGCATTTT. Its protein is CASSLVDSTGIQPQHF.

V gene TRBV9 combines with J gene TRBJ1-1; 8 nucleotides align to TRBD1. The germline gives CDR1 SGDLS, CDR2 YYNGEE. V lost 0 bases, J lost 5 bases, and 3 bases stayed unmatched. The CDR3 sequence is 14 residues long. CDR3 loop: CASSVDRGMTEAFF. The DNA of the CDR3 is TGTGCCAGCAGCGTAGACAGGGGGATGACTGAAGCTTTCTTT.

This chain connects TRBV14 to TRBJ2-1; 8 bases agree with TRBD2. The CDR3 contains 15 residues. Germline CDR1 and CDR2: SGHDN and FVKESK. The trim removed 1 base at V and 9 bases at J, leaving 8 bases unmatched. Here the CDR3 DNA reads TGTGCCAGCAGCCAAGGTCCGGGGGGGCTGGGTGAGCAGTTCTTC. It yields the protein CASSQGPGGLGEQFF. The full variable domain, rest sourced from reference TRBV14 and TRBJ2-1, is EAGVTQFPSHSVIEKGQTVTLRCDPISGHDNLYWYRRVMGKEIKFLLHFVKESKQDESGMPNNRFLAERTGGTYSTLKVQPAELEDSGVYFCASSQGPGGLGEQFFGPGTRLTVL.

This clone was seen a handful of times. The genes are TRBV19 and TRBJ2-7; 7 bases are shared with TRBD2. Germline CDR1 and CDR2: LNHDA and SQIVND (reference sequence). V gave up 6 bases and J gave up 3 bases; unmatched junction bases: 8. The CDR3 covers 14 residues. CDR3 sequence (DNA): TGTGCCAGTAGGGCGGCTAGCGGCCGCTACGAGCAGTACTTC. This translates into CASRAASGRYEQYF.

The chain combines TRBV5-1 with TRBJ1-4, with D tentatively TRBD1 (5 bases). Germline V gene lookup returns CDR1 SGHRS and CDR2 YFSETQ. V lost 0 bases, J lost 8 bases, and 14 bases lay in between. The CDR3 consists of 15 residues. DNA for the CDR3: TGCGCCAGCAGCTTGGCCTCAGGGATTGACGAAAAACTGTTTTTT. Its protein is CASSLASGIDEKLFF.

CDR3 in amino acids: CASSYGQSNQPQHF. CDR3 sequence (DNA): TGTGCCAGCAGTTATGGGCAGTCCAATCAGCCCCAGCATTTT. V usage is TRBV6-5 and J usage is TRBJ1-5; D not resolved. The ends were cut back, 3 bases at V and 3 bases at J, with 9 bases in the middle. CDR3 size: 14 residues. Germline assignment: CDR1 MNHEY and CDR2 SVGAGI.

The gene calls are TRBV5-4 and TRBJ1-3; D is unresolved. CDR3 length: 15 residues. V lost 2 bases, J lost 0 bases, and 9 bases lay in between. Germline CDR1 SGHNT, CDR2 YYREEE (reference sequence). This CDR3 is CASSLPGSSGNTIYF. In DNA form, the CDR3 reads TGTGCCAGCAGCTTACCCGGATCCTCTGGAAACACCATATATTTT.

This clone occurred a few times. This chain's CDR3 is CASSPRGGDTQTGYEQYF. The CDR3 DNA is TGTGCCAGCAGCCCCCGGGGGGGAGACACGCAAACAGGTTACGAGCAGTACTTC. The chain has TRBV21-1 and TRBJ2-7; the listed D gene, TRBD2, was not tested against the DNA. TRBV21-1 is noted as a pseudogene. This CDR3 contains 18 residues.

This chain uses TRBV11-2 with TRBJ2-3; 8 bases align to TRBD2. This CDR3 contains 14 residues. Germline CDR1 reads SGHAT; CDR2 reads FQNNGV. V lost 10 bases to trimming and J lost 4 bases; unmatched junction nucleotides: 10. The CDR3 region has the DNA TGTGCCACGTTTAGCGGGGAGGGACCAGATACGCAGTATTTT. This codes for CATFSGEGPDTQYF.

As DNA, the CDR3 is TGTGCCAGCAGTTTAGGGGGACACTTGAATTCACCCCTCCACTTT. Translating it yields CASSLGGHLNSPLHF. The chain recombines TRBV27 with TRBJ1-6; possibly TRBD1 for D (6 bases). V was clipped by 2 bases and J by 7 bases, with 12 bases between them. Germline CDR1 MNHEY, CDR2 SMNVEV (reference sequence). This CDR3 has 15 residues.

The genes are TRBV9 and TRBJ2-3; either TRBD1 or TRBD2 may fit D (5 bases each). There are 15 residues in the CDR3. From germline, CDR1 is SGDLS and CDR2 YYNGEE. Trimming shortened V by 1 base and J by 4 bases, and 13 bases separated the two germline ends. CDR3 sequence: CASSVNGAGADTQYF. As DNA, the CDR3 is TGTGCCAGCAGCGTAAACGGGGCCGGGGCAGATACGCAGTATTTT.

This clone was found a few times. V and J are TRBV5-1 and TRBJ2-7; the D gene is possibly TRBD2 (5 bases). V was shortened by 6 bases and J by 1 base, with 11 bases between the two germline ends. CDR3 length: 13 amino acids. Germline CDR1 is SGHRS and CDR2 is YFSETQ. CDR3 protein: CASNEGASYEQYF. In DNA, the CDR3 is TGCGCCAGCAATGAGGGCGCTTCCTACGAGCAGTACTTC.

The chain carries TRBV5-4 and TRBJ2-1, with D unclear. There are 15 residues in the CDR3. CDR1 and CDR2 (germline): SGHNT, YYREEE (reference sequence). The V end lost 4 bases, the J end lost 1 base, and 12 bases lay between the germline ends. The CDR3 DNA sequence: TGTGCCAGCAGCCCAGACCGCCTATCCTACAATGAGCAGTTCTTC. Residues: CASSPDRLSYNEQFF.

The rearrangement joins TRBV15 to TRBJ1-6, with D uncertain. The ends were cut back, 0 bases at V and 7 bases at J, with 13 bases in the middle. Germline-derived CDR1 and CDR2 are LNHNV and YYDKDF (reference sequence). CDR3 length equals 16 residues. The CDR3, as DNA: TGTGCCACCAGCAGAGATAGGCCCGCGAACAATTCACCCCTCCACTTT. Translation: CATSRDRPANNSPLHF.

This clone turned up a few times. V usage is TRBV6-1 and J usage is TRBJ2-7, with D possibly being TRBD2 (5 bases). V shed 3 bases and J shed 5 bases, with 8 bases lying between them. Germline V gene sequence: CDR1 MNHNS, CDR2 SASEGT. This CDR3 region has 12 residues. This chain's CDR3 is CASSDSEDEQYF. The CDR3 region has the DNA TGTGCCAGCAGTGATAGCGAGGACGAGCAGTACTTC.

By frequency in the sample, this clone is medium-sized. The chain joins TRBV6-5 to TRBJ1-2; 8 positions agree with TRBD1. This CDR3 is 15 amino acids long. Germline V gene sequence: CDR1 MNHEY, CDR2 SVGAGI. Germline trimming cut 2 bases from V and 4 bases from J; bases unmatched to any gene: 6. This chain's CDR3 is CASSYQTGAVYGYTF. Here the CDR3 DNA reads TGTGCCAGCAGTTACCAGACAGGGGCGGTCTATGGCTACACCTTC.

There are a few counts of this clone. The V call is TRBV7-2, the J call TRBJ1-5; D is uncertain. The CDR3 runs 15 residues. CDR1 is SGHTA, CDR2 FQGNSA, per germline. The V and J ends lost 2 bases and 1 base respectively, with 9 bases between them. DNA for the CDR3: TGTGCCAGCAGCTTATGGGCTTCAAGCAATCAGCCCCAGCATTTT. This encodes CASSLWASSNQPQHF.

The chain has TRBV9 and TRBJ1-2, with D maybe TRBD1 (6 bases). Per germline, CDR1 SGDLS and CDR2 YYNGEE. With 2 bases removed from V and 2 bases from J, the gap between germline ends came to 7 bases. The CDR3 sequence is 13 residues long. CDR3 nucleotides: TGTGCCAGCAGCGTGGACAGCAACTATGGCTACACCTTC. This gives the protein CASSVDSNYGYTF.

This clone was seen only once. This chain joins TRBV7-9 and TRBJ2-6, with D uncertain. The germline CDR1 and CDR2 sequences are SEHNR and FQNEAQ (reference sequence). The CDR3 totals 15 residues. V was trimmed by 2 bases and J by 0 bases, leaving 5 bases between them. The CDR3 DNA follows: TGTGCCAGCAGCTTATTGGGCTCTGGGGCCAACGTCCTGACTTTC. Amino acids: CASSLLGSGANVLTF.

The gene calls are TRBV7-9 and TRBJ2-6, with TRBD1 matching 11 bases. V was pared by 6 bases and J by 1 base, with 11 bases of the junction left unmatched. This CDR3 has 19 residues. The germline V gene encodes CDR1 SEHNR and CDR2 FQNEAQ (reference sequence). The CDR3 protein is CASSKTSGTGGSGANVLTF. The DNA of the CDR3 is TGTGCCAGCAGTAAGACATCCGGGACAGGGGGATCTGGGGCCAACGTCCTGACTTTC.

The gene calls are TRBV18 and TRBJ2-7; 9 positions match TRBD1. Germline V gene lookup returns CDR1 KGHSH and CDR2 LQKENI. This CDR3 spans 15 amino acids. V dropped 2 bases and J dropped 5; count of bases not matched to a gene: 7. The CDR3 sequence is CASSPLGQGRDEQYF. CDR3 coding DNA: TGTGCCAGCTCACCATTAGGACAGGGGAGAGACGAGCAGTACTTC.

This clone was counted a few times. The V gene is TRBV2, the J gene TRBJ1-1, with D unresolved. CDR1 and CDR2 (germline): SNHLY, FYNNEI. CDR3 length: 11 amino acids. Trimming removed 4 bases from V and 3 bases from J, with 3 bases in between. The CDR3 region has the DNA TGTGCCAGCAGTGGAGACACTGAAGCTTTCTTT. Translation: CASSGDTEAFF.

The V gene is TRBV4-1, the J gene TRBJ2-5, with TRBD2 matching 12 bases. CDR3 length: 16 residues. J gave up 2 bases and V 4 bases, and 5 bases lay outside the gene matches. Germline CDR1 MGHRA, CDR2 YSYEKL. CDR3 nucleotides: TGCGCCAGCAGCCGAGGACTAGCGGGGAATCAAGAGACCCAGTACTTC. This gives the protein CASSRGLAGNQETQYF.

The chain is built from TRBV18 and TRBJ2-1, with 11 bases identical to TRBD2. CDR1 KGHSH and CDR2 LQKENI come from the germline V gene. The CDR3 is 20 amino acids. V was clipped by 2 bases and J by 7 bases; unmatched bases: 19. The CDR3 protein is CASSPVTTSGRIVYLNEQFF. CDR3 coding DNA: TGTGCCAGCTCACCAGTCACTACTAGCGGGAGAATTGTTTACCTAAATGAGCAGTTCTTC. Full variable domain (rest looked up from reference TRBV18 and TRBJ2-1): NAGVMQNPRHLVRRRGQEARLRCSPMKGHSHVYWYRQLPEEGLKFMVYLQKENIIDESGMPKERFSAEFPKEGPSILRIQQVVRGDSAAYFCASSPVTTSGRIVYLNEQFFGPGTRLTVL.